The rows below give T cell receptor beta chains drawn from one sample of a study of T cell repertoires in aging, cancer and after chemotherapy. A single record per CDR3 protein comes from TCRdb applying MiXCR to the multiplex PCR reads. Seen here are over 1,500 distinct CDR3 sequences, around 23% observed once, and the top ten hold 60%. The specimen was blood. The receptors derive from a human donor with a blood cancer. Each CDR3 is given with its conserved first and last residue. Each record gives: clone size, D gene, J gene, CDR3 length, V gene, CDR3 protein, CDR3 DNA. D genes are given only for firm matches. Clone size, where shown, is once, few, many, or a class for clones that have expanded.

clone_size: medium-sized; d_call: NA; j_call: TRBJ1-1; cdr3_length: 15; v_call: TRBV27; cdr3_aa: CASSISTGGDTEAFF; cdr3_nt: TGTGCCAGCAGTATCTCGACGGGAGGGGACACTGAAGCTTTCTTT
clone_size: NA; d_call: TRBD1; j_call: TRBJ2-1; cdr3_length: 15; v_call: TRBV20-1; cdr3_aa: CSASPGQGLLNEQFF; cdr3_nt: TGCAGTGCTTCCCCGGGACAGGGGTTGTTAAATGAGCAGTTCTTC
clone_size: few; d_call: NA; j_call: TRBJ2-3; cdr3_length: 14; v_call: TRBV7-9; cdr3_aa: CASSLRPVADTQYF; cdr3_nt: TGTGCCAGCAGCTTGCGCCCAGTGGCAGATACGCAGTATTTT
clone_size: medium-sized; d_call: NA; j_call: TRBJ1-2; cdr3_length: 12; v_call: TRBV5-1; cdr3_aa: CASSLDGKGYTF; cdr3_nt: TGCGCCAGCAGCTTGGACGGTAAAGGCTACACCTTC
clone_size: medium-sized; d_call: NA; j_call: TRBJ2-1; cdr3_length: 15; v_call: TRBV6-1; cdr3_aa: CASRGAVGGENEQFF; cdr3_nt: TGTGCCAGCAGGGGGGCGGTAGGGGGGGAGAATGAGCAGTTCTTC
clone_size: NA; d_call: NA; j_call: TRBJ1-2; cdr3_length: 15; v_call: TRBV4-3; cdr3_aa: CASSQDLGKVEGYTF; cdr3_nt: TGCGCCAGCAGCCAAGATCTGGGGAAAGTCGAAGGCTACACCTTC
clone_size: medium-sized; d_call: NA; j_call: TRBJ1-2; cdr3_length: 13; v_call: TRBV6-5; cdr3_aa: CASSSTENYGYTF; cdr3_nt: TGTGCCAGCAGTAGTACAGAGAACTATGGCTACACCTTC
clone_size: NA; d_call: TRBD2; j_call: TRBJ2-7; cdr3_length: 13; v_call: TRBV5-1; cdr3_aa: CASRLAGVNEQYF; cdr3_nt: TGCGCCAGCAGACTAGCGGGAGTCAATGAGCAGTACTTC
clone_size: NA; d_call: TRBD1; j_call: TRBJ1-1; cdr3_length: 17; v_call: TRBV7-9; cdr3_aa: CASSFPSGQSMNTEAFF; cdr3_nt: TGTGCCAGCAGCTTCCCCTCGGGACAGAGCATGAACACTGAAGCTTTCTTT
clone_size: NA; d_call: TRBD1; j_call: TRBJ1-1; cdr3_length: 15; v_call: TRBV4-3; cdr3_aa: CASSQGPTGETEAFF; cdr3_nt: TGCGCCAGCAGCCAAGGTCCGACAGGGGAGACTGAAGCTTTCTTT
clone_size: medium-sized; d_call: NA; j_call: TRBJ2-7; cdr3_length: 14; v_call: TRBV6-2/TRBV6-3; cdr3_aa: CASTHFGQTYEQYF; cdr3_nt: TGTGCCAGCACCCACTTTGGTCAAACCTACGAGCAGTACTTC
clone_size: NA; d_call: NA; j_call: TRBJ2-1; cdr3_length: 14; v_call: TRBV19; cdr3_aa: CASRSGRPYNEQFF; cdr3_nt: TGTGCCAGCAGATCGGGACGGCCCTACAATGAGCAGTTCTTC
clone_size: few; d_call: NA; j_call: TRBJ1-4; cdr3_length: 15; v_call: TRBV27; cdr3_aa: CASSSVGARNEKLFF; cdr3_nt: TGTGCCAGCAGTTCCGTTGGGGCACGTAATGAAAAACTGTTTTTT
clone_size: NA; d_call: TRBD2; j_call: TRBJ2-1; cdr3_length: 15; v_call: TRBV19; cdr3_aa: CASRLTSGNWNEQFF; cdr3_nt: TGTGCCAGTAGACTGACTAGCGGGAATTGGAATGAGCAGTTCTTC
clone_size: few; d_call: TRBD2; j_call: TRBJ2-3; cdr3_length: 18; v_call: TRBV4-3; cdr3_aa: CASSQASGTTSSTDTQYF; cdr3_nt: TGCGCCAGCAGCCAAGCTAGCGGGACGACTTCTAGCACAGATACGCAGTATTTT
clone_size: NA; d_call: NA; j_call: TRBJ1-4; cdr3_length: 14; v_call: TRBV20-1; cdr3_aa: CSAPEEGYGEKLFF; cdr3_nt: TGCAGTGCTCCGGAGGAGGGCTATGGTGAAAAACTGTTTTTT
clone_size: NA; d_call: NA; j_call: TRBJ1-5; cdr3_length: 17; v_call: TRBV28; cdr3_aa: CASSFRGLPFLNQPQDF; cdr3_nt: TGTGCCAGCAGTTTTCGGGGTTTGCCCTTCCTCAATCAGCCCCAGGATTTT
clone_size: few; d_call: NA; j_call: TRBJ2-2; cdr3_length: 16; v_call: TRBV28; cdr3_aa: CASSQPTRLGTGELFF; cdr3_nt: TGTGCCAGCAGTCAACCGACCCGCCTGGGGACCGGGGAGCTGTTTTTT
clone_size: medium-sized; d_call: NA; j_call: TRBJ2-7; cdr3_length: 13; v_call: TRBV6-5; cdr3_aa: CASSYSWGYEQYF; cdr3_nt: TGTGCCAGCAGTTACTCATGGGGATACGAGCAGTACTTC
clone_size: few; d_call: TRBD1; j_call: TRBJ1-2; cdr3_length: 15; v_call: TRBV6-1; cdr3_aa: CASTEGGTGGSGYTF; cdr3_nt: TGTGCCAGCACCGAGGGGGGGACAGGGGGAAGTGGCTACACCTTC
clone_size: medium-sized; d_call: NA; j_call: TRBJ2-5; cdr3_length: 13; v_call: TRBV18; cdr3_aa: CASSPPSVETQYF; cdr3_nt: TGTGCCAGCTCACCACCCTCGGTAGAGACCCAGTACTTC
clone_size: medium-sized; d_call: TRBD1; j_call: TRBJ2-7; cdr3_length: 15; v_call: TRBV5-4; cdr3_aa: CASSLGQGATNEQYF; cdr3_nt: TGTGCCAGCAGCTTGGGACAGGGGGCGACAAACGAGCAGTACTTC
clone_size: NA; d_call: NA; j_call: TRBJ2-7; cdr3_length: 15; v_call: TRBV4-1; cdr3_aa: CASSQERGRTSEQYF; cdr3_nt: TGCGCCAGCAGCCAAGAGAGGGGGAGGACGTCCGAGCAGTACTTC
clone_size: medium-sized; d_call: NA; j_call: TRBJ2-7; cdr3_length: 13; v_call: TRBV19; cdr3_aa: CASSGDTTYEQYF; cdr3_nt: TGTGCCAGTAGTGGTGACACCACCTACGAGCAGTACTTC
clone_size: medium-sized; d_call: NA; j_call: TRBJ1-6; cdr3_length: 16; v_call: TRBV6-5; cdr3_aa: CASSYSRGAGNSPLHF; cdr3_nt: TGTGCCAGCAGTTACTCGCGGGGCGCGGGTAATTCACCCCTCCACTTT
clone_size: medium-sized; d_call: TRBD2; j_call: TRBJ2-7; cdr3_length: 15; v_call: TRBV29-1; cdr3_aa: CSVEGGTSASYEQYF; cdr3_nt: TGCAGCGTTGAGGGGGGGACTAGCGCTTCCTACGAGCAGTACTTC
clone_size: medium-sized; d_call: TRBD2; j_call: TRBJ2-1; cdr3_length: 15; v_call: TRBV6-1; cdr3_aa: CASSGQAGGNNEQFF; cdr3_nt: TGTGCCAGCAGTGGACAGGCGGGAGGAAACAATGAGCAGTTCTTC
clone_size: NA; d_call: TRBD2; j_call: TRBJ2-3; cdr3_length: 14; v_call: TRBV6-2/TRBV6-3; cdr3_aa: CASSRGLGTDTQYF; cdr3_nt: TGTGCCAGCAGCCGGGGACTAGGTACAGATACGCAGTATTTT
clone_size: NA; d_call: NA; j_call: TRBJ1-1; cdr3_length: 14; v_call: TRBV7-9; cdr3_aa: CASSPQGINTEAFF; cdr3_nt: TGTGCCAGCAGCCCACAGGGCATCAACACTGAAGCTTTCTTT
clone_size: NA; d_call: NA; j_call: TRBJ1-2; cdr3_length: 14; v_call: TRBV5-1; cdr3_aa: CASRRDGSDYGYTF; cdr3_nt: TGCGCCAGCAGGCGCGACGGGTCTGACTATGGCTACACCTTC
clone_size: medium-sized; d_call: TRBD1; j_call: TRBJ2-1; cdr3_length: 16; v_call: TRBV12-3/TRBV12-4; cdr3_aa: CASQGGGEKSYNEQFF; cdr3_nt: TGTGCCAGCCAAGGGGGCGGAGAGAAATCCTACAATGAGCAGTTCTTC
clone_size: medium-sized; d_call: NA; j_call: TRBJ2-1; cdr3_length: 13; v_call: TRBV10-3; cdr3_aa: CATTGRGDNEQFF; cdr3_nt: TGTGCCACCACGGGTCGGGGCGACAATGAGCAGTTCTTC
clone_size: few; d_call: NA; j_call: TRBJ2-1; cdr3_length: 13; v_call: TRBV7-9; cdr3_aa: CASSRMTNNEQFF; cdr3_nt: TGTGCCAGCAGCCGTATGACTAACAATGAGCAGTTCTTC
clone_size: NA; d_call: TRBD2; j_call: TRBJ2-1; cdr3_length: 11; v_call: TRBV19; cdr3_aa: CASSLAGVRFF; cdr3_nt: TGTGCCAGTAGTTTGGCGGGGGTCCGATTCTTC
clone_size: medium-sized; d_call: NA; j_call: TRBJ2-5; cdr3_length: 12; v_call: TRBV18; cdr3_aa: CASSPGLETQYF; cdr3_nt: TGTGCCAGCTCACCGGGATTAGAGACCCAGTACTTC
clone_size: medium-sized; d_call: NA; j_call: TRBJ1-1; cdr3_length: 16; v_call: TRBV6-5; cdr3_aa: CASSRAANRVGVEAFF; cdr3_nt: TGTGCCAGCAGTCGAGCCGCTAACAGGGTCGGGGTTGAAGCTTTCTTT
clone_size: NA; d_call: NA; j_call: TRBJ2-7; cdr3_length: 14; v_call: TRBV10-3; cdr3_aa: CAISEREGAYEQYF; cdr3_nt: TGTGCCATCAGTGAGAGGGAGGGGGCCTACGAGCAGTACTTC
clone_size: large; d_call: TRBD1; j_call: TRBJ2-6; cdr3_length: 17; v_call: TRBV11-2; cdr3_aa: CASSLGQGVRWANVLTF; cdr3_nt: TGTGCCAGCAGCCTCGGACAGGGGGTCAGGTGGGCCAACGTCCTGACTTTC
clone_size: medium-sized; d_call: TRBD1; j_call: TRBJ1-6; cdr3_length: 14; v_call: TRBV6-5; cdr3_aa: CASRSTGGVSPLHF; cdr3_nt: TGTGCCAGCAGGAGCACAGGGGGAGTTTCACCCCTCCACTTT
clone_size: medium-sized; d_call: NA; j_call: TRBJ2-5; cdr3_length: 16; v_call: TRBV5-6; cdr3_aa: CASSLGGFTWGETQYF; cdr3_nt: TGTGCCAGCAGCCTCGGCGGGTTTACCTGGGGAGAGACCCAGTACTTC
clone_size: medium-sized; d_call: TRBD2; j_call: TRBJ2-3; cdr3_length: 16; v_call: TRBV30; cdr3_aa: CAWRSGRAAGTDTQYF; cdr3_nt: TGTGCCTGGAGGAGCGGGAGGGCCGCGGGCACAGATACGCAGTATTTT
clone_size: large; d_call: NA; j_call: TRBJ1-6; cdr3_length: 16; v_call: TRBV27; cdr3_aa: CASSLTAGGPGAPLHF; cdr3_nt: TGTGCCAGCAGTCTTACCGCCGGGGGGCCAGGGGCACCCCTCCACTTT
clone_size: medium-sized; d_call: NA; j_call: TRBJ1-1; cdr3_length: 12; v_call: TRBV6-5; cdr3_aa: CASSPGQLEAFF; cdr3_nt: TGTGCCAGCAGCCCCGGGCAGCTAGAAGCTTTCTTT
clone_size: medium-sized; d_call: TRBD1; j_call: TRBJ1-1; cdr3_length: 16; v_call: TRBV6-1; cdr3_aa: CASREGDRALPTEAFF; cdr3_nt: TGTGCCAGCAGAGAAGGGGACAGAGCCCTACCCACTGAAGCTTTCTTT
clone_size: NA; d_call: TRBD1; j_call: TRBJ1-1; cdr3_length: 14; v_call: TRBV24-1; cdr3_aa: CATRSRGTNTEAFF; cdr3_nt: TGTGCCACCAGGTCCAGGGGGACGAACACTGAAGCTTTCTTT
clone_size: large; d_call: NA; j_call: TRBJ2-3; cdr3_length: 12; v_call: TRBV6-5; cdr3_aa: CASRDHTDTQYF; cdr3_nt: TGTGCCAGCCGGGACCACACAGATACGCAGTATTTT
clone_size: NA; d_call: TRBD1; j_call: TRBJ1-2; cdr3_length: 16; v_call: TRBV6-4; cdr3_aa: CASSDRTGAINYGYTF; cdr3_nt: TGTGCCAGCAGTGACCGGACAGGGGCCATTAACTATGGCTACACCTTC
clone_size: NA; d_call: TRBD2; j_call: TRBJ2-7; cdr3_length: 13; v_call: TRBV7-9; cdr3_aa: CASSLRWGGEQYF; cdr3_nt: TGTGCCAGCAGCTTAAGGTGGGGAGGGGAGCAGTACTTC
clone_size: medium-sized; d_call: TRBD2; j_call: TRBJ2-2; cdr3_length: 15; v_call: TRBV6-1; cdr3_aa: CASSDGREGTGELFF; cdr3_nt: TGTGCCAGCAGTGATGGGCGGGAGGGCACCGGGGAGCTGTTTTTT
clone_size: medium-sized; d_call: NA; j_call: TRBJ2-3; cdr3_length: 13; v_call: TRBV6-2/TRBV6-3; cdr3_aa: CASSFDSTDTQYF; cdr3_nt: TGTGCCAGCAGTTTCGATAGCACAGATACGCAGTATTTT
clone_size: medium-sized; d_call: NA; j_call: TRBJ2-7; cdr3_length: 13; v_call: TRBV6-5; cdr3_aa: CASSKGLAYEQYF; cdr3_nt: TGTGCCAGCAGCAAGGGACTGGCCTACGAGCAGTACTTC
clone_size: NA; d_call: TRBD2; j_call: TRBJ2-1; cdr3_length: 18; v_call: TRBV27; cdr3_aa: CASSFWGYSGAENNKQFF; cdr3_nt: TGTGCCAGCAGTTTCTGGGGCTATAGCGGGGCAGAGAACAATAAGCAATTCTTC
clone_size: NA; d_call: TRBD1; j_call: TRBJ2-1; cdr3_length: 14; v_call: TRBV30; cdr3_aa: CAWHGGQAINEQFF; cdr3_nt: TGTGCCTGGCATGGGGGACAGGCGATCAATGAGCAGTTCTTC
clone_size: medium-sized; d_call: NA; j_call: TRBJ2-3; cdr3_length: 14; v_call: TRBV24-1; cdr3_aa: CATSGREVFETQYF; cdr3_nt: TGTGCCACCTCGGGACGTGAAGTTTTCGAGACGCAGTATTTT
clone_size: few; d_call: NA; j_call: TRBJ2-7; cdr3_length: 11; v_call: TRBV7-9; cdr3_aa: CASSLGNEQYF; cdr3_nt: TGTGCCAGCAGCTTAGGTAACGAGCAGTACTTC
clone_size: medium-sized; d_call: TRBD2; j_call: TRBJ2-3; cdr3_length: 14; v_call: TRBV6-4; cdr3_aa: CASKTSGSTDTQYF; cdr3_nt: TGTGCCAGCAAGACTAGCGGAAGCACAGATACGCAGTATTTT
clone_size: NA; d_call: NA; j_call: TRBJ1-4; cdr3_length: 15; v_call: TRBV6-6; cdr3_aa: CASSYSAQVAEKLFF; cdr3_nt: TGTGCCAGCAGTTACTCGGCACAGGTAGCTGAAAAACTGTTTTTT
clone_size: NA; d_call: NA; j_call: TRBJ1-2; cdr3_length: 12; v_call: TRBV7-9; cdr3_aa: CASSFPGRYYTF; cdr3_nt: TGTGCCAGCAGCTTCCCGGGACGATACTACACCTTC
clone_size: medium-sized; d_call: TRBD2; j_call: TRBJ2-1; cdr3_length: 15; v_call: TRBV5-6; cdr3_aa: CASSSATSGTNEQFF; cdr3_nt: TGTGCCAGCAGCTCGGCGACTAGCGGGACAAATGAGCAGTTCTTC